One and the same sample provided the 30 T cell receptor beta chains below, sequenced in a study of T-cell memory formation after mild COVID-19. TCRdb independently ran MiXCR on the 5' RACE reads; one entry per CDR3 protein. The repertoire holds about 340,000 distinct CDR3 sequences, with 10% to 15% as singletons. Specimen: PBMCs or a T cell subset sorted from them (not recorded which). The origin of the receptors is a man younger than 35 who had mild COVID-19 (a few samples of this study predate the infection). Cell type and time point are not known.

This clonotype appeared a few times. Here the CDR3 DNA reads TGTGCCAGTAGTATTGGGACAGGGGTTTCGTACGAGCAGTACTTC. This gives the protein CASSIGTGVSYEQYF. This chain connects TRBV19 to TRBJ2-7, with TRBD1 identical over 10 bases. Germline values: CDR1 LNHDA, CDR2 SQIVND (reference sequence). V was clipped by 3 bases and J by 4 bases; unmatched bases: 6. CDR3 length equals 15 residues.

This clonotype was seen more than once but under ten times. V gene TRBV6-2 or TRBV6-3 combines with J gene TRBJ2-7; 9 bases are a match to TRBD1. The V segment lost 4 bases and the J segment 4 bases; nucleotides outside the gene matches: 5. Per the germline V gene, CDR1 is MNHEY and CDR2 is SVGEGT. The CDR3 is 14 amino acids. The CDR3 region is CASSLGQGHYEQYV. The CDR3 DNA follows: TGTGCCAGCAGTTTAGGACAGGGGCATTACGAGCAGTACGTC.

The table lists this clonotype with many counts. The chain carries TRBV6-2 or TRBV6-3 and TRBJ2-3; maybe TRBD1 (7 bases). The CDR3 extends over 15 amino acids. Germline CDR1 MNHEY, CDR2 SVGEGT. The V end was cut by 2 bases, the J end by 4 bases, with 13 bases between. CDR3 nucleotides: TGTGCCAGCAGTTACACCCAGGGGGGTGCAGATACGCAGTATTTT. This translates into CASSYTQGGADTQYF.

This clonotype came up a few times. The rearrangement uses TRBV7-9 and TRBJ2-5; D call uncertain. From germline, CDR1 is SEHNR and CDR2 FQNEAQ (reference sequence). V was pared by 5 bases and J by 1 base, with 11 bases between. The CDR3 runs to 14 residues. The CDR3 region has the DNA TGTGCCAGCAGCCCGCTGGGCGTCCAAGAGACCCAGTACTTC. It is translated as CASSPLGVQETQYF.

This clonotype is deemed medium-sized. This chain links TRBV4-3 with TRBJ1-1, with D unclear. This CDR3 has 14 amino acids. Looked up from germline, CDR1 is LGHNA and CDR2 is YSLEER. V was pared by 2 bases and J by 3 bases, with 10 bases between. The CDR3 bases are TGCGCCAGCAGCCAATGGGCGAAGGACACTGAAGCTTTCTTT. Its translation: CASSQWAKDTEAFF.

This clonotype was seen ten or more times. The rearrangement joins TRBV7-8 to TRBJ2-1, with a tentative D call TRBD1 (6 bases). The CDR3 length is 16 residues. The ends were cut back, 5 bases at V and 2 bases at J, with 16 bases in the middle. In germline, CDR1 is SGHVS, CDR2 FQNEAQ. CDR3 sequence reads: CASSKLKGEAYNEQFF. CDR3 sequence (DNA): TGTGCCAGCAGCAAACTGAAGGGGGAAGCCTACAATGAGCAGTTCTTC.

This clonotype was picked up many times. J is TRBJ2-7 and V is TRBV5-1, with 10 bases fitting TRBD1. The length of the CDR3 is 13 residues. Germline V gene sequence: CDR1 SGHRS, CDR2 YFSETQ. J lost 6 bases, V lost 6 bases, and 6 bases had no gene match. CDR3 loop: CASTSGTGAEQYF. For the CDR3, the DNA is TGCGCCAGCACCTCCGGGACAGGGGCCGAGCAGTACTTC.

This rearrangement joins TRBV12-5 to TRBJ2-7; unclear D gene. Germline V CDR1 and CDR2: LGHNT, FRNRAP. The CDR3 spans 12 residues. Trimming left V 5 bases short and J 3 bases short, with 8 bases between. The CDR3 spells CASGGLVYEQYF. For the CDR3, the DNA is TGTGCTAGTGGTGGCCTCGTCTACGAGCAGTACTTC.

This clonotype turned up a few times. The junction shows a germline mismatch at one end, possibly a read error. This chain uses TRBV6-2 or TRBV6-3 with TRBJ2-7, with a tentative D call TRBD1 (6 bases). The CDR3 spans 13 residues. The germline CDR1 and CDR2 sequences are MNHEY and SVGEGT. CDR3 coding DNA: TGTGCCAGCAGTACCCGGGACAAAGCCCCGAAATCCTTC. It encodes CASSTRDKAPKSF.

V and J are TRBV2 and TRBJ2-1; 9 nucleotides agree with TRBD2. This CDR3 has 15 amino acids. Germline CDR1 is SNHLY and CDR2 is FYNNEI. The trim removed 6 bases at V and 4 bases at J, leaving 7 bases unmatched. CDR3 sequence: CASRALAGGYNEQFF. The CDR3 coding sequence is TGTGCCAGCAGAGCCCTTGCGGGGGGGTACAATGAGCAGTTCTTC.

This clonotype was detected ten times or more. CDR3 residues: CASSLRGSGGETQYF. The CDR3 DNA follows: TGTGCCAGCAGCTTAAGGGGATCAGGGGGAGAGACCCAGTACTTC. The rearrangement links TRBV7-2 to TRBJ2-5, with 7 bases that match TRBD1. The CDR3 runs to 15 residues. Looked up from germline, CDR1 is SGHTA and CDR2 is FQGNSA. Trimming removed 2 bases from V and 4 bases from J; junction bases left unmatched: 7.

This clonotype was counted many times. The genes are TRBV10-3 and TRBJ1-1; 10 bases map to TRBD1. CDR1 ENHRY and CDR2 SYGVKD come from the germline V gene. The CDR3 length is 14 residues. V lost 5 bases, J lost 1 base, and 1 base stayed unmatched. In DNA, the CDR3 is TGTGCCATCAGTAGGGACAGGGGGAACACTGAAGCTTTCTTT. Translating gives CAISRDRGNTEAFF.

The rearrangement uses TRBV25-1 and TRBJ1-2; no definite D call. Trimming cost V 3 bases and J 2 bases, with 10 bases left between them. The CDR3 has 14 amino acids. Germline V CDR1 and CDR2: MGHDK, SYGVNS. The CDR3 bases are TGTGCCAGCAGTGATGTGGACGTAAACTATGGCTACACCTTC. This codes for CASSDVDVNYGYTF.

DNA of the CDR3: TGTGCCAGCAGCCCCCTGGCGGGAACGTTCACAGATACGCAGTATTTT. It is translated as CASSPLAGTFTDTQYF. The rearrangement uses TRBV7-9 and TRBJ2-3, with D perhaps matching TRBD2 (6 bases). There are 16 residues in the CDR3. Germline CDR1 reads SEHNR; CDR2 reads FQNEAQ (reference sequence). Trimming stripped 5 bases from V and 2 bases from J, with 17 bases between.

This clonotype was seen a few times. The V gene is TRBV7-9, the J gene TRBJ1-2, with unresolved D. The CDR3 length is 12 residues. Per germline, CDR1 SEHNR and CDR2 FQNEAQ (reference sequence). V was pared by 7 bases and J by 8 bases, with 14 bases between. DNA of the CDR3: TGTGCCAGCACCGAACAGAGTCAAGGCTACACCTTC. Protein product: CASTEQSQGYTF. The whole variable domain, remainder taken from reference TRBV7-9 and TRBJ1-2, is DTGVSQNPRHKITKRGQNVTFRCDPISEHNRLYWYRQTLGQGPEFLTYFQNEAQLEKSRLLSDRFSAERPKGSFSTLEIQRTEQGDSAMYLCASTEQSQGYTFGSGTRLTVV.

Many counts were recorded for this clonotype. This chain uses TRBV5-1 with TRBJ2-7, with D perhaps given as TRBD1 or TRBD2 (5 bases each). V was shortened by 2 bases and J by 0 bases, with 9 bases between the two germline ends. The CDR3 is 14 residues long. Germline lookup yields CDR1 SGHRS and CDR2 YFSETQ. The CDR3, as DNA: TGCGCCAGCAGCTTCTTTGGGGGCTCCTACGAGCAGTACGTC. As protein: CASSFFGGSYEQYV.

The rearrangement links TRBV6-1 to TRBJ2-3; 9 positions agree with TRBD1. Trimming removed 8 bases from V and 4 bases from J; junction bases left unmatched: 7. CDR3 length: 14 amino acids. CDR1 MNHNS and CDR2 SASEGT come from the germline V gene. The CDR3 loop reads CASGSGQGSDTQYF. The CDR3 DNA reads TGTGCCAGCGGCTCGGGACAGGGATCAGATACGCAGTATTTT.

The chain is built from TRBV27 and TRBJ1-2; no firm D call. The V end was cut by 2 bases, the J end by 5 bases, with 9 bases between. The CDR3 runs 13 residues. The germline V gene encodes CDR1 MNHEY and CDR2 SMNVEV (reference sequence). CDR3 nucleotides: TGTGCCAGCAGTTTAACGAGTGCGTATGGCTACACCTTC. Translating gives CASSLTSAYGYTF.

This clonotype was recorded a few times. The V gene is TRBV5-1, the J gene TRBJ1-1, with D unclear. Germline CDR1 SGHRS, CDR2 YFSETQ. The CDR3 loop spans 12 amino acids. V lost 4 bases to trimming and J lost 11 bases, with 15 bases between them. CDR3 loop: CASSLRLGEAFF. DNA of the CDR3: TGCGCCAGCAGCCTTCGATTAGGTGAGGCTTTCTTT. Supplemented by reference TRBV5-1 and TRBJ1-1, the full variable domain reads KAGVTQTPRYLIKTRGQQVTLSCSPISGHRSVSWYQQTPGQGLQFLFEYFSETQRNKGNFPGRFSGRQFSNSRSEMNVSTLELGDSALYLCASSLRLGEAFFGQGTRLTVV.

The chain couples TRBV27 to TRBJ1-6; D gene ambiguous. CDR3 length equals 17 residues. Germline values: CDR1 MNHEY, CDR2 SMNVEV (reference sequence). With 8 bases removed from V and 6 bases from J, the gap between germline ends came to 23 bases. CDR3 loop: CASGRVNGVLGNSPLHF. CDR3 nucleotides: TGTGCCAGCGGCAGAGTAAACGGGGTTCTGGGTAATTCACCCCTCCACTTT.

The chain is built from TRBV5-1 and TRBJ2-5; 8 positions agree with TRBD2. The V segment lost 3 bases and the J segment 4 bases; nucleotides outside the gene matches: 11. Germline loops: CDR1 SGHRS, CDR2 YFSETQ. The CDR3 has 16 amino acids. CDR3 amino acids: CASSYGGTSLTETQYF. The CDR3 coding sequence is TGCGCCAGCAGCTACGGAGGGACTAGTCTTACAGAGACCCAGTACTTC. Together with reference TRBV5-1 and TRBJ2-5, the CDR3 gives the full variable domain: KAGVTQTPRYLIKTRGQQVTLSCSPISGHRSVSWYQQTPGQGLQFLFEYFSETQRNKGNFPGRFSGRQFSNSRSEMNVSTLELGDSALYLCASSYGGTSLTETQYFGPGTRLLVL.

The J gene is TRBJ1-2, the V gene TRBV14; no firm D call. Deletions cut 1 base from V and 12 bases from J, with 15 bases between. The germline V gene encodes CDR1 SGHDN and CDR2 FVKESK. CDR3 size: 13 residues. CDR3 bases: TGTGCCAGCAGCCAAGTTCCGAACTCGGGTGACACCTTC. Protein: CASSQVPNSGDTF.

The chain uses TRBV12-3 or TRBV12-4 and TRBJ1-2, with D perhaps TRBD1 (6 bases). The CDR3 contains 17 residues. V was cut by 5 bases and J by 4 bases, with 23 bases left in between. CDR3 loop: CASSGGAGLTGSYGYTF. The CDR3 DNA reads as TGTGCCAGCAGTGGGGGGGCAGGGCTTACGGGTAGCTATGGCTACACCTTC.

For the CDR3, the DNA is TGTGCCAGCAGCGCGGGGGAGAGGGGGTACGAGCAGTACGTC. Translated: CASSAGERGYEQYV. The rearrangement links TRBV6-2 or TRBV6-3 to TRBJ2-7; a possible D gene is TRBD2 (7 bases). The V end was cut by 6 bases, the J end by 4 bases, with 16 bases between. Per germline, CDR1 MNHEY and CDR2 SVGEGT. CDR3 size: 14 residues.

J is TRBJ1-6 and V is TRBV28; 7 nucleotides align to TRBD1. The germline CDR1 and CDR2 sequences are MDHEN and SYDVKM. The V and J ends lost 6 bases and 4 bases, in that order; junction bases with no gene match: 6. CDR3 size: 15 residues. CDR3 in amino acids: CASSQGQVYNSPLHF. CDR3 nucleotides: TGTGCCAGCAGCCAAGGACAGGTATATAATTCACCCCTCCACTTT.

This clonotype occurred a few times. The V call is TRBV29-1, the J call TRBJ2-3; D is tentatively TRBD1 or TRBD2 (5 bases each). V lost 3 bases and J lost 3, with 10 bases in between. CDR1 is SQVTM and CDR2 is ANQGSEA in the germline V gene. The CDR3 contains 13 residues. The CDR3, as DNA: TGCAGCGTTGAGAGGGGTCAGACAGATACGCAGTATTTT. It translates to CSVERGQTDTQYF.

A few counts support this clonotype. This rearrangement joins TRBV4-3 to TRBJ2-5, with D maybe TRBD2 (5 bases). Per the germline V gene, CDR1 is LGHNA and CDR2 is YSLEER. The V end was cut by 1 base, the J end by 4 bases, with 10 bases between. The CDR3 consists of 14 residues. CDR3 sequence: CASSQVGSGETQYF. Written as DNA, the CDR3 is TGCGCCAGCAGCCAAGTCGGAAGCGGAGAGACCCAGTACTTC.

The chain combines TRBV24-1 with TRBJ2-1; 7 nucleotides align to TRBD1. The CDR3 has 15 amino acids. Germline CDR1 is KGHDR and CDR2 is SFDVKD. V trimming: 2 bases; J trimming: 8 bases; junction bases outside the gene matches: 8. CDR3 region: CATSDSLGQVYEQFF. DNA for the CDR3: TGTGCCACCAGTGATTCCCTCGGACAGGTGTATGAGCAGTTCTTC.

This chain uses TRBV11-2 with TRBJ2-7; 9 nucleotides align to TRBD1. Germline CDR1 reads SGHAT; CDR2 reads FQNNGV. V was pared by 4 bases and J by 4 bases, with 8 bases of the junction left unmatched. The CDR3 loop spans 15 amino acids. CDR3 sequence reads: CASSSRGTGSYEQYF. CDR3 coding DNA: TGTGCCAGCAGCTCCAGAGGGACAGGGAGTTACGAGCAGTACTTC.

CDR3 loop: CASALTSGGPDTQYF. Written as DNA, the CDR3 is TGTGCTAGTGCCCTAACTAGCGGGGGGCCGGATACGCAGTATTTT. V usage is TRBV12-5 and J usage is TRBJ2-3, with 12 bases aligning to TRBD2. There are 15 residues in the CDR3. Germline loops: CDR1 LGHNT, CDR2 FRNRAP. The junction had 8 bases not matched to a gene; V was cut back by 7 bases and J by 6 bases.